This T cell receptor beta chain was captured by sequencing in a study of esophageal squamous cell carcinoma tumors (dated by TCRdb to the early 2020s). Study-wide context: Patients were split into immuno relation high and low groups by principal component analysis with K-means clustering of immunohistochemical T-cell and checkpoint marker values. The roughly 10 cases yielded roughly 1.7 million total TCRalpha reads and some 1,200,000 total TCRbeta reads, of which about 32,000 and 35,000, respectively, were unique. TCR sequencing covered roughly 10 patients: five randomly selected high immuno relation cases and five background-matched low immuno relation cases. The purpose of the study was to evaluate TCR repertoire diversity and shared TCR repertoires of T cells in the tumor environment of esophageal squamous cell carcinoma. The wider cohort comprised 50 to 60 surgically treated esophageal squamous cell carcinoma patients in Japan, with approximately 21 high and some 32 low immuno relation cases. Broad study findings and their caveats: The high immuno relation group had higher significant repertoire counts, although the two groups did not differ in total TCR repertoire counts. Around 27 TRAV|TRAJ and about 20 TRBV|TRBJ combinations appeared shared among high immuno relation cases, including TRAV13-1|TRAJ22 and TRBV7-9|TRBJ2-7. Since the TCRalpha and TCRbeta chains were sequenced separately, neither the chain pairing nor the recognized antigens could be determined. About 30% of the 10 cases showed a single dominant TCRalpha VJ recombination with apparently reduced TCRalpha diversity. Only a few cases were included in the TCR repertoire analysis, and no investigation at the CDR3 clonotype level was performed. Given the large variation in the TCRalphabeta repertoire, shared V|J recombination candidates may have been selected by chance.

Receptor libraries were prepared by 5' RACE. The PCR step used KAPA HiFi along with constant-region primers for TCRalpha or TCRbeta and a P20EA primer, and a nested second PCR with CA2 or CB2 followed. TCR genes were amplified by unbiased adaptor ligation RT-PCR, with reverse transcription by Superscript III and a polyT18-containing BSL-18E primer. Following second-strand synthesis and blunting, the P10EA/P20EA adaptor was ligated to the 5' end of the cDNA, and NotI digestion was then performed. For both the first and second PCRs, roughly 18 cycles of 98 degrees C for 20 s, 65 degrees C for 30 s and 72 degrees C for 1 min were run. The Nextera XT Index kit v2 Set A was used to index the amplicons, which were pooled in equimolar amounts and quantified with a Qubit 2.0 Fluorometer. Sequencing was carried out on the Illumina MiSeq platform with 2x300 bp paired-end reads. From the authors' description of their analysis: V and J genes were assigned to reads on the basis of highest identity to IMGT reference sequences using Repertoire Genesis software ver.1.0. CDR3 was defined from Cys104 to Phe118 plus Gly119 and translated, and unique sequence reads were defined by distinct V, J and CDR3 amino acids. Shared V|J combinations were selected when significance was reached in both a Fisher's exact test in edgeR and a Mann Whitney U test. After singletons were removed and 500 repertoire combinations were bootstrapped, the repertoire dissimilarity index was calculated with the R rdi package. The public sequencing data were trimmed at Q25 with fastp and processed into clonotypes with MiXCR by TCRdb, which kept only in-frame beta chains. Identical CDR3 proteins give one entry, which carries the most common genes and DNA. The V and J calls were not made by the authors but by TCRdb's processing. In all, the sample holds over 1,000 distinct CDR3 sequences, and roughly 14% of those were seen once. About 17% of the sample is held by the ten biggest clonotypes.

Enrollment excluded patients who had received neoadjuvant chemotherapy or who had no clinical information. The TCR-sequenced cases shown were male and underwent subtotal esophagectomy with 2- or 3-field lymphadenectomy. No T-cell sorting was done; instead, RNA was pulled from bulk tumor tissue sections using a Qiagen AllPrep kit. Small sections of surgically resected tumor tissue were stored in RNAlater reagent at -80°C until RNA extraction. CDR1 and CDR2, per the germline V gene, are KGHDR and SFDVKD. The CDR3 runs 17 amino acids, cysteine and phenylalanine included. Just CDR3 DNA is preserved here, 51 bases in frame from base 1. V is shortened by 4 bases, J by 3 bases, and the region joining them spans 19 bases. This clonotype is judged medium-sized (0.01 to 0.1%). Its antigen is still unknown. No per-base quality is available; no much larger clone lies one base away.

The sequence was collected from a man between 45 and 79 years old with esophageal squamous cell carcinoma. The sequenced material came from tumor tissue. The V and J segments used are TRBV24-1 and TRBJ2-3; matching of 7 bases hints at TRBD2 as the D gene. The encoded CDR3 is CATSDPNRGRGTDTQYF. The DNA sequence is given as TGTGCCACCAGTGACCCCAATAGGGGGAGGGGTACAGATACGCAGTATTTT.